This record covers a single T cell receptor beta chain. Original data processing: Amplification with reference gene primers provided the estimates of nucleated cell counts. The assay was immunoSEQ multiplex PCR, and TCRdb's table has in-frame clones only and misses some. V and J calls and clone size are given by that table; D and trimming were obtained from the DNA. The sample lists fewer than 300,000 clones, roughly 90% occurring once. This sample is part of a study of blood T cell repertoires in COVID-19. Study in general: The United States, Italy and Spain were the sources of the acute and convalescent COVID-19 samples. Nucleic acid was either cDNA or gDNA, and it came from T cells, B-cell-depleted T cells, or PBMCs.

Looked up from germline, CDR1 is SGDLS and CDR2 is YYNGEE. The CDR3 runs 16 residues. Trimming took 0 bases from V and 6 from J; bases not matched to a gene: 7. The chain recombines TRBV9 with TRBJ2-2, with TRBD2 identical over 8 bases. The material sequenced was peripheral blood. This clonotype was obtained from a woman in her thirties with acute or convalescent COVID-19. The DNA of the CDR3 is TGTGCCAGCAGCGTAGTCGGGACTAGGGTGCCCGGGGAGCTGTTTTTT. Protein sequence: CASSVVGTRVPGELFF.